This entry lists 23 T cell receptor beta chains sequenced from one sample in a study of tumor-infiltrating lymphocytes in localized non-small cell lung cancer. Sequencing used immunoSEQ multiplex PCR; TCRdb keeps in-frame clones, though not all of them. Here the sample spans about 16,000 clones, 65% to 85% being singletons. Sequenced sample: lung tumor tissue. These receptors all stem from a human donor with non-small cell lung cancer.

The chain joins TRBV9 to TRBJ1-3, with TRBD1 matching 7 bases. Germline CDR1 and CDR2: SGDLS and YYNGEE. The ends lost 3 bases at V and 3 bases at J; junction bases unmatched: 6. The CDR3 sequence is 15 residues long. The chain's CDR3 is CASSAPRTGGNTIYF. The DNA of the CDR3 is TGTGCCAGCAGCGCACCCCGGACAGGTGGAAACACCATATATTTT.

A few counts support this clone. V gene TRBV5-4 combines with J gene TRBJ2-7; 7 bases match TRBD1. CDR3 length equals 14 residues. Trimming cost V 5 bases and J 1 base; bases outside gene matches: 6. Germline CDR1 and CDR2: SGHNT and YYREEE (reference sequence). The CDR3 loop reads CASRSWDSSYEQYF. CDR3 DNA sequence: TGTGCCAGCAGGTCCTGGGACAGTTCCTACGAGCAGTACTTC.

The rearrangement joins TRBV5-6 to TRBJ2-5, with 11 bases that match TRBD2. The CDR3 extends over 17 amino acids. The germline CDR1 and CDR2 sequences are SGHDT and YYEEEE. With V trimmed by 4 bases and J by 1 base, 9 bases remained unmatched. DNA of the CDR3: TGTGCCAGCAGCGCCGGATTACTAGCGGGGGTCCAAGAGACCCAGTACTTC. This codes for CASSAGLLAGVQETQYF.

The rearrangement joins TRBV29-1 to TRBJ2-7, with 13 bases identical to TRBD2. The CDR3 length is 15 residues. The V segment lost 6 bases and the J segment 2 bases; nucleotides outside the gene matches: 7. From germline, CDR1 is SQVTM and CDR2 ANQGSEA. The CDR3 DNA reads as TGCAGCGTCGAGGGACTAGCGGGAACCCCCTACGAGCAGTACTTC. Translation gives CSVEGLAGTPYEQYF.

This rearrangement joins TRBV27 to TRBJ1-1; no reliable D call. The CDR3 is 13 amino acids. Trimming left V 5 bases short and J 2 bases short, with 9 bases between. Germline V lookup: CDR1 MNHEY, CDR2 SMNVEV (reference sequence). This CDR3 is CASSPSYNTEAFF. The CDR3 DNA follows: TGTGCCAGCAGTCCCTCATATAACACTGAAGCTTTCTTT.

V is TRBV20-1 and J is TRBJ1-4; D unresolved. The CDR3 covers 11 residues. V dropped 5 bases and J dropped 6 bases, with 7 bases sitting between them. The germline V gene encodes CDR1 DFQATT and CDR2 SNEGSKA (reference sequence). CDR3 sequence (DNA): TGCAGTGCTCGGGAATATGAAAAACTGTTTTTT. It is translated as CSAREYEKLFF.

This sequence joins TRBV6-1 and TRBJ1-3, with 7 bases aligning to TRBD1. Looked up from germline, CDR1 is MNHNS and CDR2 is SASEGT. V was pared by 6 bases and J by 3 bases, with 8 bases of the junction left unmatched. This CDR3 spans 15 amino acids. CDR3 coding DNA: TGTGCCAGCAGCTCTGCGGACAGGCGTGGAAACACCATATATTTT. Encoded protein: CASSSADRRGNTIYF.

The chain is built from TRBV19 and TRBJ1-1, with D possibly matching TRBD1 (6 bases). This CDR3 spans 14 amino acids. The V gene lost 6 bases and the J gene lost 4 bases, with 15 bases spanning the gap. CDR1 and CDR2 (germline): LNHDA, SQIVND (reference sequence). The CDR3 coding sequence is TGTGCCAGTAGCCGCGCGACAGGCTTCACTGAAGCTTTCTTT. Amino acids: CASSRATGFTEAFF.

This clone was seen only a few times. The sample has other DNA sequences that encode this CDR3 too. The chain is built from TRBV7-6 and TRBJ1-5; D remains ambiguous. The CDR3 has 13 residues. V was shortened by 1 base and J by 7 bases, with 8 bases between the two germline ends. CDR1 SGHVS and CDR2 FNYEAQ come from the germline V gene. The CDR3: CASSLGEGQPQHF. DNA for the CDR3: TGTGCCAGCAGCTTAGGAGAGGGACAGCCCCAGCATTTT. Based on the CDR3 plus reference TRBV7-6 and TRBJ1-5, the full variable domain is GAGVSQSPRYKVTKRGQDVALRCDPISGHVSLYWYRQALGQGPEFLTYFNYEAQQDKSGLPNDRFSAERPEGSISTLTIQRTEQRDSAMYRCASSLGEGQPQHFGDGTRLSIL.

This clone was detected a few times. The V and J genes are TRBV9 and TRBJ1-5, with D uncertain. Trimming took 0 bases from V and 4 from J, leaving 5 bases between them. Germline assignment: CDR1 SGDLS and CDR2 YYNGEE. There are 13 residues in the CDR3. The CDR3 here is CASSVGWNQPQHF. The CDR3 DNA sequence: TGTGCCAGCAGCGTAGGATGGAATCAGCCCCAGCATTTT.

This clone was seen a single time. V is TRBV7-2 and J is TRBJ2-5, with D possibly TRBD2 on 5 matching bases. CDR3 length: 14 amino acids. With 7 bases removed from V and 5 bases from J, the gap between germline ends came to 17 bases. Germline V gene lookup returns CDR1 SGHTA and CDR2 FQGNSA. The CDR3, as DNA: TGTGCCAGCACTAGGTACGGGGAGAGGGAGACCCAGTACTTC. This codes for CASTRYGERETQYF.

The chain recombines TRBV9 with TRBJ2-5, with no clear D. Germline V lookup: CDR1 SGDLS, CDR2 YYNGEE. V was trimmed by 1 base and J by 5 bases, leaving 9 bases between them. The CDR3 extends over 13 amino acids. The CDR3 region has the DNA TGTGCCAGCAGCGTAACTCCCGGCGAGACCCAGTACTTC. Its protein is CASSVTPGETQYF.

The CDR3 spells CASSQDKGDHQPQHF. The CDR3 DNA follows: TGTGCCAGCAGCCAAGATAAAGGGGATCATCAGCCCCAGCATTTT. The chain combines TRBV4-2 with TRBJ1-5; D is perhaps TRBD1 (5 bases). The CDR3 is 15 residues long. CDR1 and CDR2 (germline): LGHNA, YNFKEQ. V was pared by 0 bases and J by 5 bases, with 11 bases between.

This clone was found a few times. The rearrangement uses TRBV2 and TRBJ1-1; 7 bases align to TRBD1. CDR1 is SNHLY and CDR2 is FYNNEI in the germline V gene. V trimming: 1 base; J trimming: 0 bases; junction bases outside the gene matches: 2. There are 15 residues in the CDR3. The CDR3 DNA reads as TGTGCCAGCAGTGAAGAACAGGGGATGAACACTGAAGCTTTCTTT. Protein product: CASSEEQGMNTEAFF.

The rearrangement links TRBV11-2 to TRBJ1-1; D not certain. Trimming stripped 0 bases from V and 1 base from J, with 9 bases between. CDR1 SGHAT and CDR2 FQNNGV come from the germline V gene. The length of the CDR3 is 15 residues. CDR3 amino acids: CASSLEIWGNTEAFF. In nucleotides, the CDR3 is TGTGCCAGCAGCTTAGAAATATGGGGGAACACTGAAGCTTTCTTT.

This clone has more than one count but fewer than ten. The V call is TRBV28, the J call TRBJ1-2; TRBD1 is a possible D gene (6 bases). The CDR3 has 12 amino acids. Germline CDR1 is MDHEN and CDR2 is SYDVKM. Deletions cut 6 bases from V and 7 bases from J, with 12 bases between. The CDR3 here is CASSLQGPGYTF. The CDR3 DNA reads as TGTGCCAGCAGCTTACAGGGTCCTGGCTACACCTTC.

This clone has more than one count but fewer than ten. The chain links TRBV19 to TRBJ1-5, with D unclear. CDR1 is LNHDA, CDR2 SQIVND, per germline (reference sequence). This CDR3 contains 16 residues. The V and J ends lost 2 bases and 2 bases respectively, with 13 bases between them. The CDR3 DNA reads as TGTGCCAGTAGTATACGGCGGGGTAATGGCAATCAGCCCCAGCATTTT. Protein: CASSIRRGNGNQPQHF.

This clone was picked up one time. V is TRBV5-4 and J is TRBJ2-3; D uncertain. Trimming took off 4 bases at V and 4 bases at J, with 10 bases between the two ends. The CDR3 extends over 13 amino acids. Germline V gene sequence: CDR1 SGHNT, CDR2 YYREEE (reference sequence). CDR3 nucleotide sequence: TGTGCCAGCAGCCTCACGTTGGCAGATACGCAGTATTTT. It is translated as CASSLTLADTQYF.

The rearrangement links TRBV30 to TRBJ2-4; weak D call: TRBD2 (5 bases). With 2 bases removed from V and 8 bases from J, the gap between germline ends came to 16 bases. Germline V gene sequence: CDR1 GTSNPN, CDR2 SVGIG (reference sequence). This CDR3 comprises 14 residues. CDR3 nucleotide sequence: TGTGCCTGGAGTAAAGACCTAGGGAGAGACATTCAGTACTTC. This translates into CAWSKDLGRDIQYF.

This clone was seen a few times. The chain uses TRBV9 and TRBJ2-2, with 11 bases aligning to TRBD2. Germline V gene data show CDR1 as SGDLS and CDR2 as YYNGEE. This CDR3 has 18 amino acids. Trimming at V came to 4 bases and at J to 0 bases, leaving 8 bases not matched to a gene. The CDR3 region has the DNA TGTGCCAGCAGCCGAGGCCTAGCGGGGGGTTCGAACACCGGGGAGCTGTTTTTT. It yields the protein CASSRGLAGGSNTGELFF.

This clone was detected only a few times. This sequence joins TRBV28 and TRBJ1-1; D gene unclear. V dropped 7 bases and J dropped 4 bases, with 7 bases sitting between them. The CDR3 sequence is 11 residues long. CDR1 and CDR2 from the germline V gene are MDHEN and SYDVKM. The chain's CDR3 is CASTGGTEAFF. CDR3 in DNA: TGTGCCAGCACAGGAGGCACTGAAGCTTTCTTT.

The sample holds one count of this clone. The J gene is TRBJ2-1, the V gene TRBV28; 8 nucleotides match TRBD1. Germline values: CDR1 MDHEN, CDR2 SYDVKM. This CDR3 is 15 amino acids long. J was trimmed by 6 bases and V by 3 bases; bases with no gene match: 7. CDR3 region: CASSFNRGTGNEQFF. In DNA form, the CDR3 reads TGTGCCAGCAGTTTCAACAGGGGGACGGGCAATGAGCAGTTCTTC.

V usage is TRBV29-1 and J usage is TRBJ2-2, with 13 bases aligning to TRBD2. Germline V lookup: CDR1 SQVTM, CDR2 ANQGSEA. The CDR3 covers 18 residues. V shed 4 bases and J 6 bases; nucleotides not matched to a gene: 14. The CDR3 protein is CSVGKRRTSGSIAGELFF. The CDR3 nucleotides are TGCAGCGTTGGTAAAAGACGGACTAGCGGGAGTATCGCCGGGGAGCTGTTTTTT.